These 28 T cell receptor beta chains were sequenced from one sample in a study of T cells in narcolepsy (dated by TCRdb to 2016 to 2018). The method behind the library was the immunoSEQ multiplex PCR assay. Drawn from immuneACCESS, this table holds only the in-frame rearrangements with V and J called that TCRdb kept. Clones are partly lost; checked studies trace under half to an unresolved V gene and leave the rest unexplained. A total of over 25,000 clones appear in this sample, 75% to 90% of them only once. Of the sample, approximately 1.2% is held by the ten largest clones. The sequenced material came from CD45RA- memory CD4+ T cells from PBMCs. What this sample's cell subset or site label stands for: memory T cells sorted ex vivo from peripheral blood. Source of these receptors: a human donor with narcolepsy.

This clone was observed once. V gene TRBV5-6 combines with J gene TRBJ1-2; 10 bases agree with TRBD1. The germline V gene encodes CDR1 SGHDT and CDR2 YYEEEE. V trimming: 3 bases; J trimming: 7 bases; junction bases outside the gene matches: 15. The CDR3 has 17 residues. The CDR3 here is CASSSTGTGVVRGGYTF. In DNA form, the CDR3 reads TGTGCCAGCAGCTCAACCGGGACAGGGGTAGTTCGAGGTGGCTACACCTTC.

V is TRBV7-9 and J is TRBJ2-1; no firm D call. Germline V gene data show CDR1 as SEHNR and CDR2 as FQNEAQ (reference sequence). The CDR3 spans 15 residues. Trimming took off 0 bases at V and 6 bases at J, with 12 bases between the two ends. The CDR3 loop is CASSLASGASNEQFF. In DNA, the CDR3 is TGTGCCAGCAGCTTAGCTTCTGGAGCCAGCAATGAGCAGTTCTTC.

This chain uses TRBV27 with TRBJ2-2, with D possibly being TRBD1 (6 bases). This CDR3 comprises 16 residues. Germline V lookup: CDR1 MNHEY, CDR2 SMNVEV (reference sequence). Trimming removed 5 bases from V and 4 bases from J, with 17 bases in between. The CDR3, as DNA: TGTGCCAGCAGTCTACAGGGAAGCTGGGGCACCGGGGAGCTGTTTTTT. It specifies CASSLQGSWGTGELFF.

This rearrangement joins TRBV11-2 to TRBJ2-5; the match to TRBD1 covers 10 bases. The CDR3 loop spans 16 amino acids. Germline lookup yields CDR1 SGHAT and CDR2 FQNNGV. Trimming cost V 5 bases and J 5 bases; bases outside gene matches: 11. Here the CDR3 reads CASSLRQGASVETQYF. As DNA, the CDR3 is TGTGCCAGCAGCCTAAGACAGGGGGCAAGTGTGGAGACCCAGTACTTC.

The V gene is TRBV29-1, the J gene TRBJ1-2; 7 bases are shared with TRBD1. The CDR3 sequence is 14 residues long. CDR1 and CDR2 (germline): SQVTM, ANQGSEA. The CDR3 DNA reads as TGCGGAGTGTCGGGCCAGGGGGTGAGCTATGGCTACACCTTC. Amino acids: CGVSGQGVSYGYTF.

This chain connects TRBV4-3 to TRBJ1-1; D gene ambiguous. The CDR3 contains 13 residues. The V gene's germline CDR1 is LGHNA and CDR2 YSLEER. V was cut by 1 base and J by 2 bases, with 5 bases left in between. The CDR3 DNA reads TGCGCCAGCAGCCAAGGCCCCAACACTGAAGCTTTCTTT. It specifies CASSQGPNTEAFF.

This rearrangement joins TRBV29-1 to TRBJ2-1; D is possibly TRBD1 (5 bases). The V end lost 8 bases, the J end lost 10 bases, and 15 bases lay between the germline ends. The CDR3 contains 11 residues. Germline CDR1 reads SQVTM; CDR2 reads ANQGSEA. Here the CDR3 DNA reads TGCAGCATCACCATCAGGGCCGAGCAGTTCTTC. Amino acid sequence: CSITIRAEQFF.

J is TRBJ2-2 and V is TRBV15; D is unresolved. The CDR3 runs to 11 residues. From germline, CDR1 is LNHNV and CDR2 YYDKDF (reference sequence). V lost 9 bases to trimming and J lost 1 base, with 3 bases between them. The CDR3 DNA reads TGTGCCACACAGAACACCGGGGAGCTGTTTTTT. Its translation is CATQNTGELFF. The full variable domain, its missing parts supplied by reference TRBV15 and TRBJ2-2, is DAMVIQNPRYQVTQFGKPVTLSCSQTLNHNVMYWYQQKSSQAPKLLFHYYDKDFNNEADTPDNFQSRRPNTSFCFLDIRSPGLGDTAMYLCATQNTGELFFGEGSRLTVL.

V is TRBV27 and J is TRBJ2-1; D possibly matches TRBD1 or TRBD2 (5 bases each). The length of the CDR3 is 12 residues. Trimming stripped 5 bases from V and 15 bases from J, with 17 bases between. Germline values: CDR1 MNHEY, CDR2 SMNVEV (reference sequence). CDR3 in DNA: TGTGCCAGCAGTACAATAGTGGGGGTGACGTTCTTC. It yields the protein CASSTIVGVTFF.

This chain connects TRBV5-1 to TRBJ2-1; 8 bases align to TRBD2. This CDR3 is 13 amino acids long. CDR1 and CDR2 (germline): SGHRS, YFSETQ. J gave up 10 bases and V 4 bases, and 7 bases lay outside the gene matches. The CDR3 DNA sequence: TGCGCCAGCAGCCCGATCGGGGGGGAGGAGCAGTTCTTC. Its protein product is CASSPIGGEEQFF.

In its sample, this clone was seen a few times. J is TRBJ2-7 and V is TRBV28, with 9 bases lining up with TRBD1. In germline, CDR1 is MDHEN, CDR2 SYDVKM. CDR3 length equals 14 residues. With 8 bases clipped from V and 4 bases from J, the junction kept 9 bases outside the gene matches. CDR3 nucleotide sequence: TGTGCCAGCTCTAGGACAGGGGCACTTTACGAGCAGTACTTC. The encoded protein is CASSRTGALYEQYF.

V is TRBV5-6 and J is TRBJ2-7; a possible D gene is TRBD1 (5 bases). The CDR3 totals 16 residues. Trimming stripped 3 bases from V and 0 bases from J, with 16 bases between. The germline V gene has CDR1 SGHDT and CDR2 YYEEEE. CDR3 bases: TGTGCCAGCAGCTGGACAAGACAGTGGGGCTCCTACGAGCAGTACTTC. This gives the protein CASSWTRQWGSYEQYF.

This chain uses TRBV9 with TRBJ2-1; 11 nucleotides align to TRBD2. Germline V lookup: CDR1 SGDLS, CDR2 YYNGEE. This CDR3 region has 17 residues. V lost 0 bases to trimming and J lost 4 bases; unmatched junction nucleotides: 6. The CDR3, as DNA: TGTGCCAGCAGCGTAGCAGTGGCTAGCGGGAGGTACAATGAGCAGTTCTTC. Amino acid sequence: CASSVAVASGRYNEQFF.

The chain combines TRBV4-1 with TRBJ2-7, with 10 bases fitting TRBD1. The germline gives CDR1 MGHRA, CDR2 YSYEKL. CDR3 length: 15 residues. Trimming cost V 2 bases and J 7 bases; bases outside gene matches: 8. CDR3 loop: CASSQRGTGEREQYF. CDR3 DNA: TGCGCCAGCAGCCAACGTGGGACAGGGGAACGGGAGCAGTACTTC.

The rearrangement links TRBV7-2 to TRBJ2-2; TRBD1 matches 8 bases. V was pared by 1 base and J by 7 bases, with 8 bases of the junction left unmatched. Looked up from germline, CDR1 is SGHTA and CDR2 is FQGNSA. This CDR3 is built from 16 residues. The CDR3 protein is CASSLEGAGGFGELFF. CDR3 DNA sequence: TGTGCCAGCAGCTTAGAGGGGGCAGGGGGCTTCGGGGAGCTGTTTTTT.

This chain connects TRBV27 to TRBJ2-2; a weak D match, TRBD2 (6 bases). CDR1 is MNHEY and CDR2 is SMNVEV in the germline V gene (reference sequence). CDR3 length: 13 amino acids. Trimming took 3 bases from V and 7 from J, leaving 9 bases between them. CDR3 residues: CASSFMGGGELFF. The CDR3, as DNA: TGTGCCAGCAGTTTCATGGGGGGCGGGGAGCTGTTTTTT.

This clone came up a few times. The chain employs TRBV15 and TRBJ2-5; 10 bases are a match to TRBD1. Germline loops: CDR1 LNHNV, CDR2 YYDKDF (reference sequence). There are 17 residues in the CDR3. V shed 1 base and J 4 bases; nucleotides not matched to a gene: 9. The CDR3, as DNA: TGTGCCACCAGCAGAGCGGTGGGGGACAGGGGTAGAGAGACCCAGTACTTC. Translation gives CATSRAVGDRGRETQYF.

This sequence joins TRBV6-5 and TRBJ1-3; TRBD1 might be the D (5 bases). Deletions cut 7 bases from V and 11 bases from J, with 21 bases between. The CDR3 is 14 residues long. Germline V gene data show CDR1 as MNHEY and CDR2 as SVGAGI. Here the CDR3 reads CASTRAGPWNPIYF. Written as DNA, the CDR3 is TGTGCCAGCACCCGGGCGGGACCGTGGAACCCCATATATTTT.

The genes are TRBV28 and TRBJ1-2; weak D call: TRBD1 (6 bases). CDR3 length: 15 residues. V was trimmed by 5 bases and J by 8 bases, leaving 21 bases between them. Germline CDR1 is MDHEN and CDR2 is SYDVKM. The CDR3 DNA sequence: TGTGCCAGCAGTACCGAGGGGGGGGGCTTAGGCGGCTACACCTTC. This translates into CASSTEGGGLGGYTF.

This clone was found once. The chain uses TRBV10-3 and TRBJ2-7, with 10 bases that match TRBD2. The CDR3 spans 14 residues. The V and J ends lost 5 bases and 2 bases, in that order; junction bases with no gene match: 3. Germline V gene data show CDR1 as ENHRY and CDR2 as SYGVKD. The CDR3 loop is CAISLAGGPYEQYF. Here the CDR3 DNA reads TGTGCCATCAGTTTAGCGGGGGGACCCTACGAGCAGTACTTC.

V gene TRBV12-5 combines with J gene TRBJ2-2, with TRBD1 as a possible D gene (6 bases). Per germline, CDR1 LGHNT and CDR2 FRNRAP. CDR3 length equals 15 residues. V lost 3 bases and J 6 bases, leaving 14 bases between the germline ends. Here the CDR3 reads CASGLQLQGPGELFF. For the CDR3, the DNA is TGTGCTAGTGGTTTACAACTACAGGGTCCCGGGGAGCTGTTTTTT.

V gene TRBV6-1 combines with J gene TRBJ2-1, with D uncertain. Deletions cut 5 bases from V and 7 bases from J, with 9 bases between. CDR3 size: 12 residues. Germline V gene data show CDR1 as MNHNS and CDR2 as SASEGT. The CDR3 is CASSRIGNEQFF. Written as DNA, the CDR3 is TGTGCCAGCAGTCGCATTGGGAATGAGCAGTTCTTC.

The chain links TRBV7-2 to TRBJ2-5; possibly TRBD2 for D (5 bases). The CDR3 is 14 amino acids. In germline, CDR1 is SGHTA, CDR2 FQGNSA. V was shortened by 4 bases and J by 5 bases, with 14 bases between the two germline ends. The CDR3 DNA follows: TGTGCCAGCAGCTCCCCGGGGTCGGGGGAGACCCAGTACTTC. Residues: CASSSPGSGETQYF.

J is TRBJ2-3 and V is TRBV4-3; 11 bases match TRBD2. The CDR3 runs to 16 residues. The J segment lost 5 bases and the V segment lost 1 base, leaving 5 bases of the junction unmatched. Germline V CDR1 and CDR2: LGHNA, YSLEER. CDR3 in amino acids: CASSQGSGGALDTQYF. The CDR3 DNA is TGCGCCAGCAGCCAAGGTAGCGGGGGGGCTTTAGATACGCAGTATTTT.

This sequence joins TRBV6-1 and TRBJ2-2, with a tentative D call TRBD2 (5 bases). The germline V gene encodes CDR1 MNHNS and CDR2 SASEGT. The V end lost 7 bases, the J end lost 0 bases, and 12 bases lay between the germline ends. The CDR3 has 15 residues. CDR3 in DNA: TGTGCCAGCAATCCAGGCGGGTCGAACACCGGGGAGCTGTTTTTT. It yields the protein CASNPGGSNTGELFF.

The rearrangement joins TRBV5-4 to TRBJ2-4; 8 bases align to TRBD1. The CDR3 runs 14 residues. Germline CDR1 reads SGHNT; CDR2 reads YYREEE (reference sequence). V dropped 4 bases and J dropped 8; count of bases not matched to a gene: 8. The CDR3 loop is CASSVDREDDIQYF. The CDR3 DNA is TGTGCCAGCAGCGTGGACAGGGAAGACGACATTCAGTACTTC.

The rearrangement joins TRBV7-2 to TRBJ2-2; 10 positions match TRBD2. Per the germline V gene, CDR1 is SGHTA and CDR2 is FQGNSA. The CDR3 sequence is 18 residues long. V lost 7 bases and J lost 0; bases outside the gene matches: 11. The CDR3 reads CASKTAPLAGANTGELFF. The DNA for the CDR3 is TGTGCCAGCAAAACCGCCCCTCTAGCGGGGGCGAACACCGGGGAGCTGTTTTTT.

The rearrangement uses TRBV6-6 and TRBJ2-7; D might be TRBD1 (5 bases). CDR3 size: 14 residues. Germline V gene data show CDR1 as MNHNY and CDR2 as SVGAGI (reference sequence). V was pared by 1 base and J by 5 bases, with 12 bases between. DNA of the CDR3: TGTGCCAGCAGTTACTGGGGCCCGACTGACGAGCAGTACTTC. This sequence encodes CASSYWGPTDEQYF.